This T cell receptor beta chain was observed in a study of blood T cell repertoires in COVID-19. The overall study: Sample material is recorded as cDNA or gDNA derived from T cells, B-cell-depleted T cells, or PBMCs.

CDR1 MDHEN and CDR2 SYDVKM come from the germline V gene. CDR3 length: 15 amino acids. V was pared by 3 bases and J by 3 bases, with 9 bases between. The method was immunoSEQ multiplex PCR; TCRdb's version includes in-frame clones alone and lacks a portion of them. The sample yields about 190,000 clones, around 80% seen once. The chain combines TRBV28 with TRBJ1-6, with a possible D match to TRBD1 (6 bases). The source is a human donor in a cohort sampled during active COVID-19. Input material: peripheral blood. The CDR3 DNA sequence: TGTGCCAGCAGTTTCAGGGGAAACTATAATTCACCCCTCCACTTT. Translated: CASSFRGNYNSPLHF.